Presented here are 25 T cell receptor beta chains from one specimen sequenced in a study of shared clonotypes between healthy human individuals. Here immunoSEQ multiplex PCR was the method, and the copy in TCRdb shows in-frame clones only, minus some. The sample holds approximately 470,000 clones, about 84% seen once. Input material: PBMCs. The origin of the receptors is a woman aged 40 to 55 in good health. Some clones in this sample may be carry-over from other donors' samples.

The CDR3: CASSDLGLGNTIYF. CDR3 coding DNA: TGTGCCAGCAGCGACCTTGGTCTCGGAAACACCATATATTTT. The chain joins TRBV6-6 to TRBJ1-3; no definite D call. V gave up 6 bases and J gave up 4 bases, with 13 bases separating them. Looked up from germline, CDR1 is MNHNY and CDR2 is SVGAGI (reference sequence). The CDR3 runs 14 residues.

This chain joins TRBV9 and TRBJ2-2, with 11 bases that match TRBD2. Germline V lookup: CDR1 SGDLS, CDR2 YYNGEE. The CDR3 loop spans 18 amino acids. V lost 0 bases, J lost 3 bases, and 7 bases stayed unmatched. The CDR3 loop reads CASSVDPLAGGHTGELFF. Here the CDR3 DNA reads TGTGCCAGCAGCGTAGATCCCCTAGCGGGAGGTCACACCGGGGAGCTGTTTTTT.

The chain has TRBV10-3 and TRBJ1-1; 7 bases align to TRBD1. In germline, CDR1 is ENHRY, CDR2 SYGVKD. V shed 10 bases and J 1 base; nucleotides not matched to a gene: 6. CDR3 size: 13 residues. CDR3 loop: CATLTGTNTEAFF. The CDR3 DNA reads as TGTGCCACCCTGACAGGGACGAACACTGAAGCTTTCTTT.

In its sample, this clone was seen a few times. The gene calls are TRBV2 and TRBJ1-5; TRBD1 agrees at 9 bases. This CDR3 has 15 amino acids. The trim removed 2 bases at V and 6 bases at J, leaving 5 bases unmatched. The germline V gene has CDR1 SNHLY and CDR2 FYNNEI. CDR3 sequence: CASSEWGDRAQPQHF. The CDR3 DNA reads as TGTGCCAGCAGTGAATGGGGGGACAGGGCTCAGCCCCAGCATTTT.

The genes are TRBV28 and TRBJ2-7; either TRBD1 or TRBD2 may fit D (5 bases each). Per the germline V gene, CDR1 is MDHEN and CDR2 is SYDVKM. CDR3 length: 14 residues. V shed 6 bases and J shed 3 bases, with 15 bases lying between them. CDR3 residues: CASRPPGPHYEQYF. Written as DNA, the CDR3 is TGTGCCAGCAGACCACCGGGACCCCACTACGAGCAGTACTTC.

The rearrangement links TRBV9 to TRBJ1-2; a possible D gene is TRBD1 (5 bases). Trimming pared 3 bases from V and 6 bases from J, leaving 15 bases between. This CDR3 comprises 14 residues. Germline V lookup: CDR1 SGDLS, CDR2 YYNGEE. CDR3 DNA: TGTGCCAGCAGCGCAACAGGTGGCGTTGATGGCTACACCTTC. Translating gives CASSATGGVDGYTF. Filled out from reference TRBV9 and TRBJ1-2, the complete variable domain reads DSGVTQTPKHLITATGQRVTLRCSPRSGDLSVYWYQQSLDQGLQFLIQYYNGEERAKGNILERFSAQQFPDLHSELNLSSLELGDSALYFCASSATGGVDGYTFGSGTRLTVV.

The chain carries TRBV7-2 and TRBJ1-1, with 9 bases matching TRBD1. V lost 2 bases, J lost 5 bases, and 3 bases stayed unmatched. The CDR3 contains 14 residues. Per the germline V gene, CDR1 is SGHTA and CDR2 is FQGNSA. The CDR3 DNA is TGTGCCAGCAGCTTAACCGACAGGGGGACTGAAGCTTTCTTT. Translating it yields CASSLTDRGTEAFF. Full variable domain (outside the CDR3, taken from reference TRBV7-2 and TRBJ1-1): GAGVSQSPSNKVTEKGKDVELRCDPISGHTALYWYRQSLGQGLEFLIYFQGNSAPDKSGLPSDRFSAERTGGSVSTLTIQRTQQEDSAVYLCASSLTDRGTEAFFGQGTRLTVV.

Of note for this clone: Given a far larger clone just one base away, this is likely a sequencing read error. The chain uses TRBV11-2 and TRBJ1-1; D is ambiguous. Germline CDR1 reads SGHAT; CDR2 reads FQNNGV. The CDR3 has 13 amino acids. In DNA, the CDR3 is TGTGACAGCAGCCCGCAACCGAACACTGAAGCTTTCTTT. Residues: CDSSPQPNTEAFF.

CDR3 DNA: TGTGCCAGTAGTCCCAGACAGGGACGGACTGAAGCTTTCTTT. Translated, it gives CASSPRQGRTEAFF. This chain uses TRBV19 with TRBJ1-1; TRBD1 aligns across 7 bases. V gave up 5 bases and J gave up 5 bases; unmatched junction bases: 8. CDR1 is LNHDA, CDR2 SQIVND, per germline (reference sequence). The CDR3 loop spans 14 amino acids.

This clone showed up just once. The chain has TRBV29-1 and TRBJ2-5; 7 positions match TRBD2. V was pared by 1 base and J by 4 bases, with 6 bases of the junction left unmatched. CDR3 length equals 14 residues. CDR1 is SQVTM, CDR2 ANQGSEA, per germline. The CDR3, as DNA: TGCAGCGTTGAAGCCAGGGAGGGCCCAGAGACCCAGTACTTC. Protein sequence: CSVEAREGPETQYF.

As concerns this clone: It differs at one base from a far larger clone, so likely a read error. This sample includes further DNA sequences coding for the same CDR3. For the CDR3, the DNA is TGCGCCAGCAGCTTGGTCCCAGGGGGATCGAACACCGGGGAGCTGTTCTTT. It encodes CASSLVPGGSNTGELFF. The V and J genes are TRBV5-1 and TRBJ2-2, with 7 nucleotides matching TRBD1. CDR1 is SGHRS, CDR2 YFSETQ, per germline. This CDR3 has 17 residues. Drawing the rest from reference TRBV5-1 and TRBJ2-2, the complete variable domain is KAGVTQTPRYLIKTRGQQVTLSCSPISGHRSVSWYQQTPGQGLQFLFEYFSETQRNKGNFPGRFSGRQFSNSRSEMNVSTLELGDSALYLCASSLVPGGSNTGELFFGEGSRLTVL.

This sequence joins TRBV28 and TRBJ2-5; D may be TRBD1 or TRBD2 (5 bases each). The CDR3 sequence is 15 residues long. CDR1 and CDR2 (germline): MDHEN, SYDVKM. V was cut by 3 bases and J by 5 bases, with 16 bases left in between. The CDR3 DNA is TGTGCCAGCAGTTTGGGGTGGGGGACCGAGGAGACCCAGTACTTC. It specifies CASSLGWGTEETQYF.

This rearrangement joins TRBV6-1 to TRBJ1-4; 8 bases are a match to TRBD1. The germline V gene has CDR1 MNHNS and CDR2 SASEGT. CDR3 length: 15 residues. J lost 8 bases, V lost 4 bases, and 9 bases had no gene match. In DNA, the CDR3 is TGTGCCAGCAGTGGGCGGACAGGGATCTACGAAAAACTGTTTTTT. It yields the protein CASSGRTGIYEKLFF.

V is TRBV20-1 and J is TRBJ1-2; no reliable D call. This CDR3 spans 11 amino acids. CDR1 is DFQATT, CDR2 SNEGSKA, per germline (reference sequence). CDR3 sequence reads: CSSLLPYGYTF. Here the CDR3 DNA reads TGCAGCTCCCTACTGCCCTATGGCTACACCTTC.

On this clone: This likely stems from a read error, as it lies one base from a far larger clone. The same CDR3 is also encoded by other DNA sequences in this sample. The CDR3 here is CASSQVGARGQDTEAFF. The CDR3 coding sequence is TGCGCCAGCAGCCAAGTAGGAGCCCGGGGGCAGGACACTGAAGCTTTCTTT. The gene calls are TRBV4-1 and TRBJ1-1; TRBD1 might be the D (6 bases). This CDR3 comprises 17 residues. In germline, CDR1 is MGHRA, CDR2 YSYEKL. The germline V and J ends were trimmed by 1 base and 3 bases, with 18 bases remaining between them.

On this clone: This may arise from a read error, as a much more abundant clone is one base away. This chain uses TRBV11-1 with TRBJ1-1; TRBD1 might be the D (5 bases). CDR3 length equals 13 residues. Germline lookup yields CDR1 SGHAT and CDR2 FQDESV (reference sequence). Written as DNA, the CDR3 is TGTACCAGCAGCTCCAGTGGGGGGACTGAAGCTTTCTTT. It is translated as CTSSSSGGTEAFF.

On this clone: A far larger clone is just one base off, so this is likely a read error. The gene calls are TRBV13 and TRBJ2-1, with 14 bases fitting TRBD2. V lost 5 bases and J lost 9; bases outside the gene matches: 9. This CDR3 has 16 residues. The V gene's germline CDR1 is PRHDT and CDR2 FYEKMQ (reference sequence). CDR3 nucleotide sequence: TGTGCCAGCAGCCCAAGACTAGCGGGAGGGTTCAGTGAGCAGTTCTTC. This gives the protein CASSPRLAGGFSEQFF.

This clone has only a few counts. Additional DNA sequences in this sample encode the identical CDR3. The CDR3 DNA sequence: TGTGCCTGGGGGGGACAGTCGAACACTGAAGCTTTCTTT. Amino acid sequence: CAWGGQSNTEAFF. The chain uses TRBV30 and TRBJ1-1; 7 nucleotides line up with TRBD1. Germline V gene data show CDR1 as GTSNPN and CDR2 as SVGIG (reference sequence). V was pared by 5 bases and J by 1 base, with 4 bases of the junction left unmatched. The CDR3 has 13 residues.

The rearrangement links TRBV19 to TRBJ1-2; D uncertain. The CDR3 covers 13 residues. CDR1 is LNHDA, CDR2 SQIVND, per germline (reference sequence). V lost 2 bases, J lost 4 bases, and 8 bases lay in between. CDR3 protein: CASSISEIYGYTF. The CDR3 DNA follows: TGTGCCAGTAGTATATCGGAGATCTATGGCTACACCTTC.

The chain couples TRBV5-1 to TRBJ1-1; tentatively, D is TRBD1 (5 bases). Deletions cut 3 bases from V and 7 bases from J, with 13 bases between. CDR1 is SGHRS and CDR2 is YFSETQ in the germline V gene. This CDR3 comprises 13 residues. CDR3 amino acids: CASSSDKLVEAFF. The CDR3 bases are TGCGCCAGCAGCTCGGACAAGTTGGTTGAAGCTTTCTTT.

Comments on this clone: A far larger clone differs by one base, so this is likely a read error. The chain employs TRBV6-1 and TRBJ2-7; tentatively, D is TRBD1 (6 bases). V shed 10 bases and J shed 5 bases, with 21 bases lying between them. CDR1 and CDR2 from the germline V gene are MNHNS and SASEGT. The CDR3 contains 14 residues. CDR3 sequence: CATRLGGDLDEQYF. The CDR3 coding sequence is TGTGCCACGAGGCTAGGGGGAGACTTGGACGAGCAGTACTTC.

J is TRBJ1-5 and V is TRBV19; no reliable D call. V lost 2 bases to trimming and J lost 1 base, with 9 bases between them. This CDR3 comprises 15 residues. CDR1 and CDR2 (germline): LNHDA, SQIVND (reference sequence). CDR3 amino acids: CASSIMAGSNQPQHF. DNA of the CDR3: TGTGCCAGTAGTATAATGGCGGGCAGCAATCAGCCCCAGCATTTT. The whole variable domain, filled in from reference TRBV19 and TRBJ1-5, reads DGGITQSPKYLFRKEGQNVTLSCEQNLNHDAMYWYRQDPGQGLRLIYYSQIVNDFQKGDIAEGYSVSREKKESFPLTVTSAQKNPTAFYLCASSIMAGSNQPQHFGDGTRLSIL.

Notes on this clone: Germline is not matched at one junction end, which may reflect a read error. The chain links TRBV18 to TRBJ2-1; 9 nucleotides line up with TRBD2. The CDR3 runs 15 residues. Germline lookup yields CDR1 KGHSH and CDR2 LQKENI. The CDR3, as DNA: TGTGCCAGCTCCCCACTAGCGGGTCCGTACAATGAGCAGTTCTTC. Encoded protein: CASSPLAGPYNEQFF.

This chain joins TRBV9 and TRBJ2-2, with TRBD2 matching over 12 bases. Germline V CDR1 and CDR2: SGDLS, YYNGEE. This CDR3 spans 16 amino acids. The J segment lost 5 bases and the V segment lost 3 bases, leaving 5 bases of the junction unmatched. This CDR3 is CASSAGLAGLTGELFF. In DNA form, the CDR3 reads TGTGCCAGCAGCGCCGGACTAGCGGGACTTACCGGGGAGCTGTTTTTT.

The chain combines TRBV7-2 with TRBJ2-7, with D uncertain. Germline V lookup: CDR1 SGHTA, CDR2 FQGNSA. CDR3 length: 15 amino acids. V gave up 2 bases and J gave up 7 bases, with 18 bases separating them. The CDR3 region has the DNA TGTGCCAGCAGCTTATTTGCCTCTCAGATAATAGAGCAGTACTTC. It specifies CASSLFASQIIEQYF.